The 5 T cell receptor beta chains presented below share a single source sample, sequenced in a study of control samples from healthy donors and cancer patients. This table comes from immunoSEQ multiplex PCR, and its TCRdb copy is limited to in-frame clones, with some not included. The sample lists roughly 88,000 clones; roughly 80% were seen once. Sequencing used blood. These receptors came from a man aged 25 to 40 in good health.

The rearrangement joins TRBV6-6 to TRBJ1-1, with unresolved D. The germline V gene has CDR1 MNHNY and CDR2 SVGAGI (reference sequence). Trimming stripped 6 bases from V and 2 bases from J, with 10 bases between. There are 13 residues in the CDR3. In DNA, the CDR3 is TGTGCCAGCAGCGGCAGGAGAAACACTGAAGCTTTCTTT. Protein sequence: CASSGRRNTEAFF.

The rearrangement uses TRBV3-1 (or the pseudogene TRBV3-2) and TRBJ2-5; 13 bases match TRBD2. This CDR3 is 17 amino acids long. V gave up 4 bases and J gave up 4 bases; unmatched junction bases: 9. Germline V gene data show CDR1 as LGHDT and CDR2 as YNNKEL (reference sequence). CDR3 nucleotide sequence: TGTGCCAGCAGCCCCATTTCGACTAGCGGGGGGTCAGAGACCCAGTACTTC. Amino acids: CASSPISTSGGSETQYF.

The chain joins TRBV15 to TRBJ1-2, with D uncertain. CDR1 and CDR2 (germline): LNHNV, YYDKDF (reference sequence). The V end was cut by 0 bases, the J end by 4 bases, with 9 bases between. This CDR3 spans 14 amino acids. CDR3 sequence reads: CATSREIGSYGYTF. Written as DNA, the CDR3 is TGTGCCACCAGCAGAGAAATCGGGAGCTATGGCTACACCTTC.

This chain joins TRBV30 and TRBJ2-3, with D unresolved. Trimming took 0 bases from V and 0 from J, leaving 4 bases between them. Germline V gene data show CDR1 as GTSNPN and CDR2 as SVGIG (reference sequence). CDR3 size: 13 residues. DNA for the CDR3: TGTGCCTGGAGTGTACGGAGCACAGATACGCAGTATTTT. Its translation: CAWSVRSTDTQYF.

J is TRBJ2-3 and V is TRBV2, with TRBD2 matching 7 bases. Germline loops: CDR1 SNHLY, CDR2 FYNNEI. CDR3 length: 15 residues. V was pared by 5 bases and J by 0 bases, with 5 bases of the junction left unmatched. CDR3 sequence: CASSTSGTSTDTQYF. The CDR3, as DNA: TGTGCCAGCAGTACAAGCGGGACTAGCACAGATACGCAGTATTTT.